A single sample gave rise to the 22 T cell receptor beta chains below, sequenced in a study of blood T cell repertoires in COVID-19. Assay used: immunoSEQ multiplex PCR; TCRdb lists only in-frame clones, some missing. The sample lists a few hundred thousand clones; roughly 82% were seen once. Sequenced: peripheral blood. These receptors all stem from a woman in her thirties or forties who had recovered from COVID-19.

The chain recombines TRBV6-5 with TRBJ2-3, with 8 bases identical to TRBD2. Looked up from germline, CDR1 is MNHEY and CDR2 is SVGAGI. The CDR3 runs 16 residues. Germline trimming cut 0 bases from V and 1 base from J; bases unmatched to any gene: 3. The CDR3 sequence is CASSYSSGGGTDTQYF. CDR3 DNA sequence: TGTGCCAGCAGTTACTCCTCCGGGGGGGGCACAGATACGCAGTATTTT.

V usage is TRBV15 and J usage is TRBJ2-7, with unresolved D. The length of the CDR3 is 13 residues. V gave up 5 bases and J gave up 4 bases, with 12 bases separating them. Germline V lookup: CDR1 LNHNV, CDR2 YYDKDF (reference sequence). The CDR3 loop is CATSPSPGYEQYF. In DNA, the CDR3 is TGTGCCACCAGCCCTTCCCCCGGGTACGAGCAGTACTTC.

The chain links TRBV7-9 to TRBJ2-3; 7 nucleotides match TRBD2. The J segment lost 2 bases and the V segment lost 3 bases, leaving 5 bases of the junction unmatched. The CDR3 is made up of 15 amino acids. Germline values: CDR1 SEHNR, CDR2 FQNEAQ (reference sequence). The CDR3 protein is CASSLAAGDTDTQYF. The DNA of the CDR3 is TGTGCCAGCAGCTTGGCGGCGGGGGACACAGATACGCAGTATTTT.

CDR3 loop: CASSDPPNGYTF. Here the CDR3 DNA reads TGTGCCAGCAGTGATCCCCCTAATGGCTACACCTTC. The chain has TRBV2 and TRBJ1-2; D gene ambiguous. The germline V gene has CDR1 SNHLY and CDR2 FYNNEI. The CDR3 is 12 amino acids. The ends were cut back, 3 bases at V and 6 bases at J, with 8 bases in the middle.

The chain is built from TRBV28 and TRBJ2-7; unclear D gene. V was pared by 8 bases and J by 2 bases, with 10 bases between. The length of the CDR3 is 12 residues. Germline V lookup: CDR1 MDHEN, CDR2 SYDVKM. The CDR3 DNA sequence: TGTGCCAGCCTGGGCAGCCCCTACGAGCAGTACTTC. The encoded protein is CASLGSPYEQYF.

CDR3 sequence reads: CASTTHPGEGANVLTF. The CDR3, as DNA: TGTGCCAGCACAACACACCCAGGGGAAGGGGCCAACGTCCTGACTTTC. This chain connects TRBV18 to TRBJ2-6; weak D call: TRBD1 (6 bases). The CDR3 spans 16 residues. Germline V gene data show CDR1 as KGHSH and CDR2 as LQKENI. V dropped 8 bases and J dropped 4 bases, with 18 bases sitting between them.

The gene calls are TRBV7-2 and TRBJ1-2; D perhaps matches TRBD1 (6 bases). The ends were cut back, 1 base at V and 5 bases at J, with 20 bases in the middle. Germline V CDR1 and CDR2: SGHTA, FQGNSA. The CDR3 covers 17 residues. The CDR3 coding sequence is TGTGCCAGCAGCTTAGTGTCGACAGGTCTCTGGGGTTATGGCTACACCTTC. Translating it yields CASSLVSTGLWGYGYTF.

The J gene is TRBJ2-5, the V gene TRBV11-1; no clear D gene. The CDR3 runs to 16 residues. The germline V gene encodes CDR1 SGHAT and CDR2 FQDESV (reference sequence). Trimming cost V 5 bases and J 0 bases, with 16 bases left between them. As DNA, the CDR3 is TGTGCCAGCAGCGACTTCTGGTCAGCCGACCAAGAGACCCAGTACTTC. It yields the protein CASSDFWSADQETQYF.

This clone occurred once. The CDR3 region has the DNA TGTGCCAGCAGTATGCTGGGACAGGCGCCTCAGCCCCAGCATTTT. This gives the protein CASSMLGQAPQPQHF. The chain links TRBV6-5 to TRBJ1-5, with 8 positions matching TRBD1. The CDR3 runs to 15 residues. Germline V lookup: CDR1 MNHEY, CDR2 SVGAGI. The junction had 9 bases not matched to a gene; V was cut back by 5 bases and J by 6 bases.

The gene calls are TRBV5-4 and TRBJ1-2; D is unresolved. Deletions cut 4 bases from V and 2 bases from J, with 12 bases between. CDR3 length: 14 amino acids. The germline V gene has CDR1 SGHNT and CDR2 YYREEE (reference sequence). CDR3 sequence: CASSLLTENYGYTF. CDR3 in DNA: TGTGCCAGCAGCCTCCTGACGGAGAACTATGGCTACACCTTC.

CDR3 bases: TGTGCCAGCAGTTTCGTCGGGGAGGAAGCTTTCTTT. Its protein product is CASSFVGEEAFF. V gene TRBV28 combines with J gene TRBJ1-1; no clear D gene. The V end lost 3 bases, the J end lost 8 bases, and 10 bases lay between the germline ends. The CDR3 totals 12 residues. Germline CDR1 MDHEN, CDR2 SYDVKM.

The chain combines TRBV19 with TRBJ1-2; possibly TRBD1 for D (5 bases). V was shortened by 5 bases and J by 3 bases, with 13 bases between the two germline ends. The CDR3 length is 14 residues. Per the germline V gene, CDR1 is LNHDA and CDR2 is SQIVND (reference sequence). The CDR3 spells CASSSTGRDYGYTF. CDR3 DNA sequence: TGTGCCAGTAGTTCAACGGGCAGGGACTATGGCTACACCTTC.

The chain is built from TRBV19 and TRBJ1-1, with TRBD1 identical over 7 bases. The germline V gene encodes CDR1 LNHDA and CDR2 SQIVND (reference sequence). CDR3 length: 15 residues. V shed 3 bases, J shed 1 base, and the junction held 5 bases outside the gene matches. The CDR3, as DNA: TGTGCCAGTAGTATCGGTGGGACAGAGAACACTGAAGCTTTCTTT. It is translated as CASSIGGTENTEAFF.

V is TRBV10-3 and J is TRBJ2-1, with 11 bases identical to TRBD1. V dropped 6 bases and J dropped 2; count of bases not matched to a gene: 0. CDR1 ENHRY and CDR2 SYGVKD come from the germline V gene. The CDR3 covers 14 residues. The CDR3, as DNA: TGTGCCATCAGGGGACAGGGGGCCTACAATGAGCAGTTCTTC. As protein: CAIRGQGAYNEQFF.

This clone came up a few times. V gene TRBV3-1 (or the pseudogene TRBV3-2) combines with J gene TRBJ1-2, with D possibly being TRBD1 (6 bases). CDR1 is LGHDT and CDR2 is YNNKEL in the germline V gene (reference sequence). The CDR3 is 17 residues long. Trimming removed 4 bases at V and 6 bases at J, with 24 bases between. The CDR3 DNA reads TGTGCCAGCAGCCCAAGTACCTACAGGGAACCTCGGAATGGCTACACCTTC. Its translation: CASSPSTYREPRNGYTF.

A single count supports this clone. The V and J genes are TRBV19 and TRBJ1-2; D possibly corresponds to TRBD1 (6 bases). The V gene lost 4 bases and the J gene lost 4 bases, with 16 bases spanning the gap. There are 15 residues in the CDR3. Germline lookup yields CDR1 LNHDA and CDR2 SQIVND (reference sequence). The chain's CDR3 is CASSTRDKVGYGYTF. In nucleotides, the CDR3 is TGTGCCAGTAGTACCCGGGACAAAGTAGGCTATGGCTACACCTTC.

For the CDR3, the DNA is TGTGCCAGCATGCACTACACCGGGGAGCTGTTTTTT. Its translation is CASMHYTGELFF. This chain joins TRBV27 and TRBJ2-2; the D is unclear. This CDR3 spans 12 amino acids. V was trimmed by 7 bases and J by 3 bases, leaving 6 bases between them. Germline V gene lookup returns CDR1 MNHEY and CDR2 SMNVEV (reference sequence).

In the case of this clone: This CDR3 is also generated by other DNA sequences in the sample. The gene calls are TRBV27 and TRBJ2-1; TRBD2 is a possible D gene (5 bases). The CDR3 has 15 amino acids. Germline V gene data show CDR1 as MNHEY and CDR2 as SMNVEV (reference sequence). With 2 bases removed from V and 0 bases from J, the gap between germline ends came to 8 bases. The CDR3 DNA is TGTGCCAGCAGTTTAACTAGGTCCTCCTACAATGAGCAGTTCTTC. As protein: CASSLTRSSYNEQFF.

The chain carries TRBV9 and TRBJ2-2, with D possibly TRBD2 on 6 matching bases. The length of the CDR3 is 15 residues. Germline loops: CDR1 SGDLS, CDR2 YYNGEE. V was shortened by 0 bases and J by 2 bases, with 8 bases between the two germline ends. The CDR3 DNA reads TGTGCCAGCAGCGTAGCCACTAGCAACACCGGGGAGCTGTTTTTT. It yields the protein CASSVATSNTGELFF.

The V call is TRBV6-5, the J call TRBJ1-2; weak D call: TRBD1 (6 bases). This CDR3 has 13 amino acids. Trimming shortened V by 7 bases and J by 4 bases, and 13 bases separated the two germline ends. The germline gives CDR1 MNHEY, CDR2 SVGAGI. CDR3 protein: CASKVQGPYGYTF. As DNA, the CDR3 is TGTGCCAGCAAAGTACAGGGACCCTATGGCTACACCTTC.

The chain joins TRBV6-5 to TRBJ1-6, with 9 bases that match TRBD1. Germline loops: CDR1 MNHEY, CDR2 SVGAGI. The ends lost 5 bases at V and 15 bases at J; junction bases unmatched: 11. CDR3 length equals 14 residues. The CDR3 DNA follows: TGTGCCAGCAGTAGGACAGGGGAGCTAGTACTCCTCCACTTT. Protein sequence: CASSRTGELVLLHF.

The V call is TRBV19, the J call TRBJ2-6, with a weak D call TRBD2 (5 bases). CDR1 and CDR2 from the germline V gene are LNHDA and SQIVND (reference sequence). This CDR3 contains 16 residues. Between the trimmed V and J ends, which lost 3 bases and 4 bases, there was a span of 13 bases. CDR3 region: CASSILRGAGANVLTF. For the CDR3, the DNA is TGTGCCAGTAGTATCCTACGGGGTGCGGGGGCCAACGTCCTGACTTTC.